Shown below are 18 T cell receptor beta chains from a single sample sequenced in a study of blood T cell repertoires in COVID-19. The table came from immunoSEQ multiplex PCR; TCRdb's copy has only in-frame clones and leaves some out. This repertoire shows some 220,000 clones, about 88% found once; its top ten account for roughly 2.6%. Sequencing input: peripheral blood. All receptors derive from a man in his fifties or sixties who had recovered from COVID-19.

This clone was observed a few times. This chain links TRBV5-1 with TRBJ1-4; TRBD1 matches 9 bases. This CDR3 has 14 amino acids. CDR1 is SGHRS, CDR2 YFSETQ, per germline. J gave up 6 bases and V 4 bases, and 4 bases lay outside the gene matches. The CDR3 region has the DNA TGCGCCAGCAGCCCCACAGGGGGCGATGAAAAACTGTTTTTT. Its protein product is CASSPTGGDEKLFF.

The sample holds one count of this clone. V and J are TRBV20-1 and TRBJ1-6, with TRBD1 identical over 7 bases. Looked up from germline, CDR1 is DFQATT and CDR2 is SNEGSKA (reference sequence). The CDR3 has 15 residues. V dropped 3 bases and J dropped 7; count of bases not matched to a gene: 9. This chain's CDR3 is CSASDPGQRNSPLHF. In DNA form, the CDR3 reads TGCAGTGCTAGTGACCCGGGACAGCGGAATTCACCCCTCCACTTT.

The V gene is TRBV5-1, the J gene TRBJ2-2; D might be TRBD1 (6 bases). Germline CDR1 is SGHRS and CDR2 is YFSETQ. The CDR3 has 16 amino acids. V lost 4 bases, J lost 3 bases, and 16 bases lay in between. Here the CDR3 DNA reads TGCGCCAGCAGCGACGGACCGCAGGGGTACACCGGGGAGCTGTTTTTT. Amino acid sequence: CASSDGPQGYTGELFF.

The V gene is TRBV30, the J gene TRBJ2-7, with TRBD2 identical over 13 bases. The CDR3 is 19 residues long. V was clipped by 0 bases and J by 4 bases; unmatched bases: 15. CDR1 and CDR2 from the germline V gene are GTSNPN and SVGIG (reference sequence). The CDR3 nucleotides read TGTGCCTGGAGTGTAGGTTACTATACGCGACTAGCGGGAGGTTACGAGCAGTACTTC. Translating it yields CAWSVGYYTRLAGGYEQYF.

V gene TRBV18 combines with J gene TRBJ2-5; TRBD2 matches at 7 bases. The CDR3 totals 15 residues. With V trimmed by 8 bases and J by 2 bases, 11 bases remained unmatched. CDR1 is KGHSH, CDR2 LQKENI, per germline. The CDR3 DNA reads TGTGCCAGCCAACCTAGAAGCGGGGCACAAGAGACCCAGTACTTC. It codes for CASQPRSGAQETQYF.

The chain joins TRBV19 to TRBJ1-1; D is ambiguous. V was pared by 3 bases and J by 4 bases, with 12 bases between. Germline V gene lookup returns CDR1 LNHDA and CDR2 SQIVND (reference sequence). This CDR3 contains 14 residues. In nucleotides, the CDR3 is TGTGCCAGTAGTATGTGGGGAGGCGGCACTGAAGCTTTCTTT. Residues: CASSMWGGGTEAFF.

This rearrangement joins TRBV5-1 to TRBJ2-1, with TRBD2 matching over 10 bases. The V segment lost 4 bases and the J segment 3 bases; nucleotides outside the gene matches: 7. This CDR3 comprises 16 residues. From germline, CDR1 is SGHRS and CDR2 YFSETQ. The CDR3: CASSALAGGRYNEQFF. The CDR3 region has the DNA TGCGCCAGCAGCGCCTTAGCGGGAGGCCGCTACAATGAGCAGTTCTTC. Using reference TRBV5-1 and TRBJ2-1 for the parts outside the CDR3, the full variable domain is KAGVTQTPRYLIKTRGQQVTLSCSPISGHRSVSWYQQTPGQGLQFLFEYFSETQRNKGNFPGRFSGRQFSNSRSEMNVSTLELGDSALYLCASSALAGGRYNEQFFGPGTRLTVL.

The V and J genes are TRBV18 and TRBJ2-3; 8 bases line up with TRBD2. Trimming took 3 bases from V and 3 from J; bases not matched to a gene: 8. In germline, CDR1 is KGHSH, CDR2 LQKENI. The CDR3 consists of 16 residues. The CDR3 bases are TGTGCCAGCTCACCCGCAGGGACTAGGGGGACAGATACGCAGTATTTT. Translated, it gives CASSPAGTRGTDTQYF. The whole variable domain, remainder taken from reference TRBV18 and TRBJ2-3, is NAGVMQNPRHLVRRRGQEARLRCSPMKGHSHVYWYRQLPEEGLKFMVYLQKENIIDESGMPKERFSAEFPKEGPSILRIQQVVRGDSAAYFCASSPAGTRGTDTQYFGPGTRLTVL.

V is TRBV29-1 and J is TRBJ2-7; 7 bases match TRBD1. CDR1 SQVTM and CDR2 ANQGSEA come from the germline V gene. V lost 7 bases, J lost 2 bases, and 2 bases stayed unmatched. The CDR3 has 11 amino acids. The CDR3 sequence is CSGQGTYEQYF. The CDR3 nucleotides are TGCAGCGGACAGGGAACCTACGAGCAGTACTTC.

The chain combines TRBV20-1 with TRBJ2-7, with D maybe TRBD2 (6 bases). V was pared by 3 bases and J by 0 bases, with 15 bases between. The germline gives CDR1 DFQATT, CDR2 SNEGSKA (reference sequence). The CDR3 totals 15 residues. CDR3 sequence reads: CSASARAGSSYEQYF. For the CDR3, the DNA is TGCAGTGCTAGTGCTCGTGCGGGGAGCTCCTACGAGCAGTACTTC.

The chain is built from TRBV7-9 and TRBJ2-5; 9 bases agree with TRBD1. From germline, CDR1 is SEHNR and CDR2 FQNEAQ (reference sequence). V dropped 3 bases and J dropped 5; count of bases not matched to a gene: 13. CDR3 length: 17 amino acids. CDR3 sequence: CASSFSPRDREKETQYF. In DNA form, the CDR3 reads TGTGCCAGCAGCTTCTCCCCCCGGGACAGGGAAAAGGAGACCCAGTACTTC. Full variable domain (missing parts from reference TRBV7-9 and TRBJ2-5): DTGVSQNPRHKITKRGQNVTFRCDPISEHNRLYWYRQTLGQGPEFLTYFQNEAQLEKSRLLSDRFSAERPKGSFSTLEIQRTEQGDSAMYLCASSFSPRDREKETQYFGPGTRLLVL.

V is TRBV18 and J is TRBJ2-5; 10 positions match TRBD2. The CDR3 consists of 14 residues. V lost 8 bases, J lost 2 bases, and 5 bases stayed unmatched. The V gene's germline CDR1 is KGHSH and CDR2 LQKENI. The CDR3 loop is CASTTSGYQETQYF. CDR3 in DNA: TGTGCCAGCACGACTAGCGGGTATCAAGAGACCCAGTACTTC.

The gene calls are TRBV18 and TRBJ2-1; tentatively, D is TRBD2 (6 bases). The CDR3 loop spans 16 amino acids. V dropped 0 bases and J dropped 3 bases, with 12 bases sitting between them. Germline V lookup: CDR1 KGHSH, CDR2 LQKENI. The CDR3 protein is CASSPPRTGDYNEQFF. The CDR3 DNA reads as TGTGCCAGCTCACCACCGAGAACGGGGGACTACAATGAGCAGTTCTTC.

Only one count was recorded for this clone. This chain links TRBV6-5 with TRBJ2-2, with 11 bases aligning to TRBD2. The CDR3 is 14 residues long. The germline CDR1 and CDR2 sequences are MNHEY and SVGAGI. V was clipped by 6 bases and J by 8 bases; unmatched bases: 5. As DNA, the CDR3 is TGTGCCAGCAGGGGTTTAGCGGGAGGGGGGGAGCTGTTTTTT. Protein product: CASRGLAGGGELFF.

The chain employs TRBV13 and TRBJ2-7; possibly TRBD1 for D (5 bases). CDR1 is PRHDT and CDR2 is FYEKMQ in the germline V gene (reference sequence). Trimming took off 0 bases at V and 3 bases at J, with 6 bases between the two ends. The CDR3 length is 13 residues. CDR3 region: CASSLGGLYEQYF. In DNA, the CDR3 is TGTGCCAGCAGCTTAGGGGGGCTCTACGAGCAGTACTTC.

The V gene is TRBV9, the J gene TRBJ2-3; 8 bases align to TRBD2. CDR1 and CDR2 from the germline V gene are SGDLS and YYNGEE. The J segment lost 6 bases and the V segment lost 0 bases, leaving 3 bases of the junction unmatched. The CDR3 runs to 14 residues. In nucleotides, the CDR3 is TGTGCCAGCAGCGTAGCCAGCGGGAGTGATACGCAGTATTTT. This translates into CASSVASGSDTQYF.

This sequence joins TRBV4-1 and TRBJ2-3, with 9 bases that match TRBD1. Germline V gene sequence: CDR1 MGHRA, CDR2 YSYEKL. With 0 bases clipped from V and 6 bases from J, the junction kept 4 bases outside the gene matches. There are 15 residues in the CDR3. The CDR3 nucleotides read TGCGCCAGCAGCCAAGATGGACAGGGGTGGGATACGCAGTATTTT. Translating gives CASSQDGQGWDTQYF.

The chain carries TRBV7-2 and TRBJ1-1; D may be TRBD1 (5 bases). V lost 5 bases and J 4 bases, leaving 14 bases between the germline ends. This CDR3 contains 14 residues. The germline V gene encodes CDR1 SGHTA and CDR2 FQGNSA. CDR3 sequence (DNA): TGTGCCAGCAGCGCCCGGGGGGGGACCACTGAAGCTTTCTTT. It translates to CASSARGGTTEAFF.